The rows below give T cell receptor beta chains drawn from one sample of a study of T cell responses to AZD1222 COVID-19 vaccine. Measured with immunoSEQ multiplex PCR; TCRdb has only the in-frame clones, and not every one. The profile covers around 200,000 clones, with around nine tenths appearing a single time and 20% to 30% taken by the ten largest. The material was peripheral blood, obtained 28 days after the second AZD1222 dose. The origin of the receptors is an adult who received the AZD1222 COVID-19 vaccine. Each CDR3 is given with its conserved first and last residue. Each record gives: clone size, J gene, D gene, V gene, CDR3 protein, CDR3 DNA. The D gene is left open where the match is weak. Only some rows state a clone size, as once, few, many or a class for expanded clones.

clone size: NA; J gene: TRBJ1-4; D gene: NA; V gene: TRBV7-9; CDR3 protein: CASSGTGEKLFF; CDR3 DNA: TGTGCCAGCAGCGGAACGGGGGAAAAACTGTTTTTT
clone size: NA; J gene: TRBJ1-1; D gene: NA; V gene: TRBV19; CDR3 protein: CASSTHRDPYRTEAFF; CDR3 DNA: TGTGCCAGTAGTACCCACCGGGACCCCTATCGAACTGAAGCTTTCTTT
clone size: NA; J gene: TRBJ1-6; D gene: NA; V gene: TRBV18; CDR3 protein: CASSLKENSPLHF; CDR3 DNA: TGTGCCAGCTCACTCAAAGAGAATTCACCCCTCCACTTT
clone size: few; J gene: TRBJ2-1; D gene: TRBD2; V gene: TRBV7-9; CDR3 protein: CASSLLGEGVHEQFF; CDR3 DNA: TGTGCCAGCAGCTTGTTGGGGGAGGGCGTGCATGAGCAGTTCTTC
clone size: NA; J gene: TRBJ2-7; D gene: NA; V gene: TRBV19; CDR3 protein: CASSSASYEQYF; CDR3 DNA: TGTGCCAGTAGTTCCGCATCCTACGAGCAGTACTTC
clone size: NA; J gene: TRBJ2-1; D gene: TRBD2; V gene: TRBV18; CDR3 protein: CASSPPSREAGEQFF; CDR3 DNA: TGTGCCAGCTCACCACCTTCGCGGGAGGCGGGTGAGCAGTTCTTC
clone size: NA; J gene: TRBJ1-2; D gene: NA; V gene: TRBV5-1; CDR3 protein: CASSLAGARTSINYGYTF; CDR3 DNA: TGCGCCAGCAGCTTGGCCGGGGCGAGGACCAGCATAAACTATGGCTACACCTTC
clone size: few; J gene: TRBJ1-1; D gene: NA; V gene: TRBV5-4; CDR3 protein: CASSSPRGTNTEAFF; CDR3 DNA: TGTGCCAGCAGCTCCCCCCGGGGCACCAACACTGAAGCTTTCTTT
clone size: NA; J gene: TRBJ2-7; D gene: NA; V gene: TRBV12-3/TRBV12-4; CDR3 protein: CASRALGGEQYF; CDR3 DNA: TGTGCCAGCAGAGCACTTGGGGGCGAGCAGTACTTC
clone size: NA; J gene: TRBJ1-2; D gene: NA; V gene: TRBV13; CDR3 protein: CASSPGAYGYTF; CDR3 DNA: TGTGCCAGCAGCCCCGGGGCCTATGGCTACACCTTC
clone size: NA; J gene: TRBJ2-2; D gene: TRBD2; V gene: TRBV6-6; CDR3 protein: CASSHTRTSGRIGNTGELFF; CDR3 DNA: TGTGCCAGCAGCCACACCAGGACTAGCGGGAGAATTGGGAACACCGGGGAGCTGTTTTTT
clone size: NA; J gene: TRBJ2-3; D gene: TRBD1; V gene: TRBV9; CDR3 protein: CASSAMDRDDTQYF; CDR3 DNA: TGTGCCAGCAGCGCAATGGACAGGGACGATACGCAGTATTTT
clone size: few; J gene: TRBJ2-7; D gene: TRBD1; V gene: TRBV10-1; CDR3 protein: CASSVTGGRSYEQYF; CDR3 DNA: TGCGCCAGCAGTGTGACAGGGGGCAGGTCCTACGAGCAGTACTTC
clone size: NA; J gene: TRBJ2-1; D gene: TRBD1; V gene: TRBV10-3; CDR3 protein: CAISRQGDSSYNEQFF; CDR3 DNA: TGTGCCATCAGCCGACAGGGCGATAGCTCCTACAATGAGCAGTTCTTC
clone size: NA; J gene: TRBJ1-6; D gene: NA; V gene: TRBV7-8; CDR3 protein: CASSGRDGSSYNSPLHF; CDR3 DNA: TGTGCCAGCAGCGGTCGGGACGGGAGCTCCTATAATTCACCCCTCCACTTT
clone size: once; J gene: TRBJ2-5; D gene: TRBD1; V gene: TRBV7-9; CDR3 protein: CASSDTGGASRETQYF; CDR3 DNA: TGTGCCAGCAGCGATACAGGGGGCGCGAGCCGGGAGACCCAGTACTTC
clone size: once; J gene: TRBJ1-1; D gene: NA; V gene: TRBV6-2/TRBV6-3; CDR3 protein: CASSYLWVGTEAFF; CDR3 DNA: TGTGCCAGCAGTTACCTGTGGGTTGGCACTGAAGCTTTCTTT
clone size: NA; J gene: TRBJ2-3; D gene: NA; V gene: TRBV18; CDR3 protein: CASSETSRTLSNTDTQYF; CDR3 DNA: TGTGCCAGCTCAGAGACCTCCCGGACCCTTTCTAACACAGATACGCAGTATTTT
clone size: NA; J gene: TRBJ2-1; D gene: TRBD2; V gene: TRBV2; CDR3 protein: CASSDTSGSAEQFF; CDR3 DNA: TGTGCCAGCAGTGATACTAGCGGGAGTGCTGAGCAGTTCTTC
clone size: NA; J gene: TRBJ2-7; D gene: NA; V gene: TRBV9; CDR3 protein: CASSAPDGPTPYEQYF; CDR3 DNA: TGTGCCAGCAGCGCTCCGGACGGACCGACACCCTACGAGCAGTACTTC
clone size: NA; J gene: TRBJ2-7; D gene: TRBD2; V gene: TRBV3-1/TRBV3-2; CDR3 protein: CASSPGSGRGEQYF; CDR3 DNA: TGTGCCAGCAGCCCGGGGAGCGGGAGAGGCGAGCAGTACTTC
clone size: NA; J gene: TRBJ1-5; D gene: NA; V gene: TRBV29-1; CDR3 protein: CSVVGSSADQPQHF; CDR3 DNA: TGCAGCGTCGTGGGATCCAGCGCCGATCAGCCCCAGCATTTT
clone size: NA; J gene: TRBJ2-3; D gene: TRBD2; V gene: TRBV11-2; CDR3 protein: CASSLVAGGVTSTDTQYF; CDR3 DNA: TGTGCCAGCAGCTTAGTTGCGGGAGGGGTGACGAGCACAGATACGCAGTATTTT
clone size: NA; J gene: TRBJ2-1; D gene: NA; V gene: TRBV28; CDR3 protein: CASSLGPNEQFF; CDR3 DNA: TGTGCCAGCAGTTTGGGGCCCAATGAGCAGTTCTTC
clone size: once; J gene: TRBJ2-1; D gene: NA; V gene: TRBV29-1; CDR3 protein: CSVGRDYQYNEQFF; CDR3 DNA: TGCAGCGTTGGTCGCGACTACCAATACAATGAGCAGTTCTTC
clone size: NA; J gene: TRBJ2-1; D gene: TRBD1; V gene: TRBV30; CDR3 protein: CAWTLLTGPYNEQFF; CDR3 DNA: TGTGCCTGGACCCTCTTGACAGGGCCCTACAATGAGCAGTTCTTC
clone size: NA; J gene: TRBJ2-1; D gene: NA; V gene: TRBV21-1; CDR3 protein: CASTGLNYNEQFF; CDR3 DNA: TGTGCATCAACGGGACTTAACTACAATGAGCAGTTCTTC
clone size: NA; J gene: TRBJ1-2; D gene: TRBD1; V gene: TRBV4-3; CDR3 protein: CASSQGQGAEGYTF; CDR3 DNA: TGCGCCAGCAGCCAGGGACAGGGGGCGGAGGGCTACACCTTC
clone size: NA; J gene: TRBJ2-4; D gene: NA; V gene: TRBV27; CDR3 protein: CASSLQGQIDIQYF; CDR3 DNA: TGTGCCAGCAGCCTCCAGGGCCAGATAGACATTCAGTACTTC
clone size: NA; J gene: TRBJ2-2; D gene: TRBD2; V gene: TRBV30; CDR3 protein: CAWGAGTSKTGELFF; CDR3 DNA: TGTGCCTGGGGGGCCGGGACTAGCAAAACCGGGGAGCTGTTTTTT
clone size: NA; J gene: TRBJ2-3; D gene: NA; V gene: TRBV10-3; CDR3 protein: CAISESGGNTDTQYF; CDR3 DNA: TGTGCCATCAGTGAGTCTGGGGGTAACACAGATACGCAGTATTTT
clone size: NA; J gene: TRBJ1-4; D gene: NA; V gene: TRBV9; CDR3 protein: CASSTTGGIKEKLFF; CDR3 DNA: TGTGCCAGCAGCACCACGGGGGGGATTAAAGAAAAACTGTTTTTT
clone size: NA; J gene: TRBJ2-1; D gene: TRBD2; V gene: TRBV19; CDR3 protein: CASTPRTSGRSSYNEQFF; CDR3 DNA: TGTGCCAGTACCCCCCGGACTAGCGGGAGGAGCTCCTACAATGAGCAGTTCTTC
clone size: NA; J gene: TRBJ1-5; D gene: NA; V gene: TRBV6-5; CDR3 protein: CASGYTHQPQHF; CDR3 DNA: TGTGCCAGCGGCTATACTCATCAGCCCCAGCATTTT
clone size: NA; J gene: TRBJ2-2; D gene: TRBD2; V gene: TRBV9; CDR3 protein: CASSVGLAGVGPGELFF; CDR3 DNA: TGTGCCAGCAGCGTAGGACTAGCGGGAGTTGGTCCCGGGGAGCTGTTTTTT
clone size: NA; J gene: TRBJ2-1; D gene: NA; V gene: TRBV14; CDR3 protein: CASSHHTLSSYNEQFF; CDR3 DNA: TGTGCCAGCAGCCATCACACTCTCAGCTCCTACAATGAGCAGTTCTTC
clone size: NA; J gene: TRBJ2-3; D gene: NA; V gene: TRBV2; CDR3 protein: CASSEAPRESKGTDTQYF; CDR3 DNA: TGTGCCAGCAGTGAAGCGCCCCGGGAGAGCAAGGGGACAGATACGCAGTATTTT
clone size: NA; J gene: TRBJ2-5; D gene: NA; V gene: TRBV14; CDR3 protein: CASSQFTRHQETQYF; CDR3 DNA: TGTGCCAGCAGCCAATTTACGCGGCACCAAGAGACCCAGTACTTC
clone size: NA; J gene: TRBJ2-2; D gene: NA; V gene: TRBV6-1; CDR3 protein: CASSERMMVALNTGELFF; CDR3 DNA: TGTGCCAGCAGTGAAAGAATGATGGTAGCGCTGAACACCGGGGAGCTGTTTTTT
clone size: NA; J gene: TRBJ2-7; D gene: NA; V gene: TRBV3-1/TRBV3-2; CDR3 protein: CASSQVGYEQYF; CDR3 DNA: TGTGCCAGCAGCCAAGTGGGCTACGAGCAGTACTTC
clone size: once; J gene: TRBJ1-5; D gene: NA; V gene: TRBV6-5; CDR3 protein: CASSTGQYNQPQHF; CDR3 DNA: TGTGCCAGCAGTACCGGACAGTACAATCAGCCCCAGCATTTT
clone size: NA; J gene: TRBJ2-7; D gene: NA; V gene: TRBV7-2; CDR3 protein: CASRTTASYEQYF; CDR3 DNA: TGTGCCAGCAGAACGACCGCCTCCTACGAGCAGTACTTC
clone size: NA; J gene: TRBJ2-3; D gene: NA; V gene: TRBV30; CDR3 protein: CAWSVPLRGGTDTQYF; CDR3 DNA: TGTGCCTGGAGTGTACCACTCCGAGGGGGCACAGATACGCAGTATTTT
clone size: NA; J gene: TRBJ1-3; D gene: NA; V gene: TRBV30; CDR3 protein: CAWSSTGVAGNTIYF; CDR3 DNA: TGTGCCTGGAGTTCAACTGGGGTAGCTGGAAACACCATATATTTT
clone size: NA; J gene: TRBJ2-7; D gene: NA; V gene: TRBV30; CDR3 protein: CAWSALSSYEQYF; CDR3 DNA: TGTGCCTGGAGCGCACTTAGCTCCTACGAGCAGTACTTC
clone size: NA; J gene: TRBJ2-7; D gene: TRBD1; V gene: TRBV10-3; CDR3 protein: CAISESGDRVPEQYF; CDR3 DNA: TGTGCCATCAGTGAGTCGGGGGACAGGGTTCCCGAGCAGTACTTC
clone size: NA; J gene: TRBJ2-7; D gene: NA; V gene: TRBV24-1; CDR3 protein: CATSDPGRNYEQYF; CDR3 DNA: TGTGCCACCAGTGACCCGGGACGGAACTACGAGCAGTACTTC
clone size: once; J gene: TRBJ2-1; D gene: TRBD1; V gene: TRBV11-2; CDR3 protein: CASSLEGQGYNEQFF; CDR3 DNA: TGTGCCAGCAGCTTAGAGGGACAGGGCTACAATGAGCAGTTCTTC
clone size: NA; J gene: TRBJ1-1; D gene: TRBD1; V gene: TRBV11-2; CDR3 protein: CASSLGQGDTEAFF; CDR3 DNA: TGTGCCAGCAGCTTAGGCCAGGGGGACACTGAAGCTTTCTTT
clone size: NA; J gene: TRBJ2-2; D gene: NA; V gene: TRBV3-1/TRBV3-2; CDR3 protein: CASSQESGPGELFF; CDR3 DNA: TGTGCCAGCAGCCAAGAATCCGGTCCGGGGGAGCTGTTTTTT